This TCR beta chain was recorded in a study of technical replicates of blood from several donors. CDR1 MDHEN and CDR2 SYDVKM come from the germline V gene. The CDR3 covers 13 residues. Germline trimming cut 4 bases from V and 6 bases from J; bases unmatched to any gene: 6. This clone occurred once. Some clones are missing from TCRdb's copy, which holds only in-frame ones; the method was immunoSEQ multiplex PCR. The sample lists approximately 12,000 clones, roughly 80% occurring once. The sequence derives from a human donor in good health. The rearrangement uses TRBV28 and TRBJ2-7; 7 nucleotides agree with TRBD1. The sequencing sample was made of PBMCs. CDR3 in DNA: TGTGCCAGCAGTTCCCGACAGGGTCGCGAGCAGTACTTC. It specifies CASSSRQGREQYF.